This T cell receptor beta chain was recorded in a study of PD-1 blockade in classical Hodgkin lymphoma. Findings and caveats of the study: Baseline TCR diversity was reportedly lower in newly diagnosed patients than in healthy donors. It was reported as lower still in relapsed/refractory patients. By C4D1, CD4+ diversity increased significantly, especially in complete responders.

Documented time point: cycle 4 day 1 (C4D1), after less than 7 weeks of nivolumab. After autologous stem cell transplantation all patients relapsed, and prior brentuximab vedotin exposure differed between cohorts. Germline V gene data show CDR1 as SGHAT and CDR2 as FQNNGV. The V end was cut by 5 bases, the J end by 3 bases, with 10 bases between. The CDR3 length is 13 residues. With regard to this clone: Its antigen is unknown.

Using immunoSEQ multiplex PCR, the repertoire was profiled, and TCRdb retains in-frame clones only, with some absent. The sample contains approximately 20,000 clones, approximately 80% of which appear only once. The rearrangement joins TRBV11-2 to TRBJ1-2; D unresolved. The source is a human donor with classical Hodgkin lymphoma. Sample: peripheral blood mononuclear cells (PBMCs), taken before the fourth cycle of nivolumab. DNA for the CDR3: TGTGCCAGCAGCCGGGAGAAGTACTATGGCTACACCTTC. This gives the protein CASSREKYYGYTF. Full variable domain (missing parts from reference TRBV11-2 and TRBJ1-2): EAGVAQSPRYKIIEKRQSVAFWCNPISGHATLYWYQQILGQGPKLLIQFQNNGVVDDSQLPKDRFSAERLKGVDSTLKIQPAKLEDSAVYLCASSREKYYGYTFGSGTRLTVV.